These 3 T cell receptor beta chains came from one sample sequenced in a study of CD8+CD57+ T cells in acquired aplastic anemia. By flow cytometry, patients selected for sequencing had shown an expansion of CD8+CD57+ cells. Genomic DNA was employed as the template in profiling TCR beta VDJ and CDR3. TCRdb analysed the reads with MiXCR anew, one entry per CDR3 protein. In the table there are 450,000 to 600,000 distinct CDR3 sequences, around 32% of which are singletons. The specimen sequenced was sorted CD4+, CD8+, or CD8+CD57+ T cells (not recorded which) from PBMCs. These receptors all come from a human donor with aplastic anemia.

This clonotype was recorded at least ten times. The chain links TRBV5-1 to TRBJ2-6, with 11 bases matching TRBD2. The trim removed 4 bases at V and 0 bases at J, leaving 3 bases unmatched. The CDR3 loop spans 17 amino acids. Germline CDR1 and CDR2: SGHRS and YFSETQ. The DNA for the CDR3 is TGCGCCAGCAGCCCGGGACTAGCGGCCTCTGGGGCCAACGTCCTGACTTTC. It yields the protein CASSPGLAASGANVLTF.

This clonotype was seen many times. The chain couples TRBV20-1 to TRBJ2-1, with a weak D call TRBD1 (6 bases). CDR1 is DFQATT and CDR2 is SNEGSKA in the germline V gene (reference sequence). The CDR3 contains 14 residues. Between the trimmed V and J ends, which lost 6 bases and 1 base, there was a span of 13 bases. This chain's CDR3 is CSANRVGSYNEQFF. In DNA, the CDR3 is TGCAGTGCGAACAGGGTCGGATCCTACAATGAGCAGTTCTTC.

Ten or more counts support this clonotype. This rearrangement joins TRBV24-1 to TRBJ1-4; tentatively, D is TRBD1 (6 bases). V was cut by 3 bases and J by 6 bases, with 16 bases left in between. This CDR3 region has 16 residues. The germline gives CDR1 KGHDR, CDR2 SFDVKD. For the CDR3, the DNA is TGTGCCACCAGTGATACCTCGGGGGGGGCATATGAAAAACTGTTTTTT. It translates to CATSDTSGGAYEKLFF.